This T cell receptor (beta chain) was identified in a study of blood T cell repertoires in COVID-19. Study-level background: Both acute and convalescent COVID-19 samples were obtained from the United States, Italy and Spain.

Original methodology: Nucleated cell counts were estimated from reference gene primer amplification. Measured with immunoSEQ multiplex PCR; TCRdb has only the in-frame clones, and not every one. V and J calls and clone size come straight from that table; D and trimming were deduced from the DNA. Among about 69,000 clones listed, approximately 79% were seen once. Trimming cost V 0 bases and J 4 bases; bases outside gene matches: 2. Germline assignment: CDR1 LGHNA and CDR2 YSLEER. The CDR3 length is 14 residues. The clonotype comes from a man aged 55 to 70 with acute or convalescent COVID-19. This chain connects TRBV4-3 to TRBJ1-2, with TRBD1 matching 7 bases. Sequencing was done on a sample of peripheral blood. CDR3 in DNA: TGCGCCAGCAGCCAAGAGACAGGGACCTATGGCTACACCTTC. Protein: CASSQETGTYGYTF.